Below are 2 T cell receptor beta chains sequenced from a single sample in a study of early stage breast cancer tumors. Libraries were prepared by immunoSEQ multiplex PCR; TCRdb keeps only in-frame clonotypes and omits some of them. Of tens of thousands of clones listed, 80% are singletons. The material sequenced was blood. These receptor sequences come from a person in their sixties or seventies with breast cancer.

The chain is built from TRBV28 and TRBJ2-7; D is perhaps TRBD1 (6 bases). Germline V gives CDR1 MDHEN, CDR2 SYDVKM. Trimming removed 3 bases from V and 2 bases from J, with 11 bases in between. The CDR3 runs to 14 residues. DNA for the CDR3: TGTGCCAGCAGTTTCTGGGACACTCCCTACGAGCAGTACTTC. This translates into CASSFWDTPYEQYF.

The chain links TRBV18 to TRBJ1-2; D call uncertain. This CDR3 comprises 15 residues. V gave up 3 bases and J gave up 7 bases, with 18 bases separating them. Germline V gene sequence: CDR1 KGHSH, CDR2 LQKENI. The CDR3 nucleotides are TGTGCCAGCTCACCTATCACCTCCCCCGAGGGTGGCTACACCTTC. This encodes CASSPITSPEGGYTF. The full variable domain, its missing parts supplied by reference TRBV18 and TRBJ1-2, is NAGVMQNPRHLVRRRGQEARLRCSPMKGHSHVYWYRQLPEEGLKFMVYLQKENIIDESGMPKERFSAEFPKEGPSILRIQQVVRGDSAAYFCASSPITSPEGGYTFGSGTRLTVV.